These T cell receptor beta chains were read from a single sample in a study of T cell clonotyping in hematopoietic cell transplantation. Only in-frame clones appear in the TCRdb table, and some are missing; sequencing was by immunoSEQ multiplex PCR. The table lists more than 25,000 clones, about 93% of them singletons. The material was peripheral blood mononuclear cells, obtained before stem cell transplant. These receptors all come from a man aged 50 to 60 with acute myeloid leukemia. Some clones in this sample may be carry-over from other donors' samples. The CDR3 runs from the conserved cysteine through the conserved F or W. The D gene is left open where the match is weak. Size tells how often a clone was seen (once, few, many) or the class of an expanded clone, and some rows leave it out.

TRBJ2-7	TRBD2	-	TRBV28	CASSSSGTYEQYF	TGTGCCAGCAGTTCTAGCGGAACCTACGAGCAGTACTTC
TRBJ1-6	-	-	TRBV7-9	CASSLGEGMTYNSPLHF	TGTGCCAGCAGCTTAGGGGAGGGGATGACCTATAATTCACCCCTCCACTTT
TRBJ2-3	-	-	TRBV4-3	CASSQGLLGDTQYF	TGCGCCAGCAGCCAGGGACTTCTGGGGGATACGCAGTATTTT
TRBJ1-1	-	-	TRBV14	CASSAQGVEAFF	TGTGCCAGCAGCGCACAGGGTGTGGAAGCTTTCTTT
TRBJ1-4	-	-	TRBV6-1	CASRERGGYGNEKLFF	TGTGCCAGCAGAGAAAGGGGGGGGTATGGTAATGAAAAACTGTTTTTT
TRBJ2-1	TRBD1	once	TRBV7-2	CASSVQGLEQFF	TGTGCCAGCAGCGTACAGGGGCTTGAGCAGTTCTTC
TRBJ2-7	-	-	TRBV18	CASSPPGPSLYEQYF	TGTGCCAGCTCACCACCAGGGCCTTCACTCTACGAGCAGTACTTC
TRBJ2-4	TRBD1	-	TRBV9	CASSPRGTVLAKNIQYF	TGTGCCAGCAGCCCCCGAGGGACAGTGCTAGCCAAAAACATTCAGTACTTC
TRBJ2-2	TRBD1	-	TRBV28	CASTKGTEGYTGELFF	TGTGCCAGCACCAAAGGGACAGAAGGGTACACCGGGGAGCTGTTTTTT
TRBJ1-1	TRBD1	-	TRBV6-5	CASSLGTGITEAFF	TGTGCCAGCAGTTTGGGGACAGGGATAACTGAAGCTTTCTTT
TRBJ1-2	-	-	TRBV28	CASTPVDSFYGYTF	TGTGCCAGCACCCCCGTGGACAGTTTCTATGGCTACACCTTC
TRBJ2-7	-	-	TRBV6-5	CASSYSGGQRLFEQYF	TGTGCCAGCAGTTACTCAGGAGGGCAGCGCTTATTCGAGCAGTACTTC
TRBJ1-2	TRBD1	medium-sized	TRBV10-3	CAISEPRQGNYGYTF	TGTGCCATCAGTGAGCCTAGACAGGGGAACTATGGCTACACCTTC
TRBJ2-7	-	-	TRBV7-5	CVRSHDYEQYF	TGTGTCAGAAGCCACGACTACGAGCAGTACTTC
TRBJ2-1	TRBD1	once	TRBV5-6	CASSPGTGGYNEQFF	TGTGCCAGCAGCCCCGGGACAGGGGGATACAATGAGCAGTTCTTC
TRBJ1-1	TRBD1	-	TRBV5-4	CASSRQGWGTEAFF	TGTGCCAGCAGCCGACAGGGTTGGGGAACTGAAGCTTTCTTT